The present TCR beta chain was sequenced within a study of cytomegalovirus exposure and HLA in healthy donors. Germline CDR1 is LNHDA and CDR2 is SQIVND (reference sequence). The CDR3 is made up of 17 amino acids. V lost 3 bases and J lost 5; bases outside the gene matches: 13. Remarks on this clone: Its target is unknown.

Healthy bone marrow donors supplied every sample. In the PCR, 60 Vbeta and 13 Jbeta primers were used. Clones were sequenced by immunoSEQ multiplex PCR, and TCRdb holds only the in-frame ones, with some missing. Counted here are roughly 200,000 clones, roughly 9.5% occurring once; the ten biggest clones make up 1% to 1.5%. Findings and caveats of the study: In most subjects, TCR beta sequences reportedly gave accurate predictions of HLA-A and HLA-B alleles. Earlier analysis found most TCR beta V segments productive about 90% or about 30% of the time. Presence/absence analyses assumed roughly uniform sequencing depth across donors.

This chain links TRBV19 with TRBJ1-1; 9 bases match TRBD1. What was sequenced was PBMCs. The TCR comes from a woman aged 25 to 39 in good health and CMV-seropositive. The chain's CDR3 is CASSIVARTGAKTEAFF. CDR3 DNA: TGTGCCAGTAGTATCGTGGCCCGGACAGGGGCCAAGACTGAAGCTTTCTTT.